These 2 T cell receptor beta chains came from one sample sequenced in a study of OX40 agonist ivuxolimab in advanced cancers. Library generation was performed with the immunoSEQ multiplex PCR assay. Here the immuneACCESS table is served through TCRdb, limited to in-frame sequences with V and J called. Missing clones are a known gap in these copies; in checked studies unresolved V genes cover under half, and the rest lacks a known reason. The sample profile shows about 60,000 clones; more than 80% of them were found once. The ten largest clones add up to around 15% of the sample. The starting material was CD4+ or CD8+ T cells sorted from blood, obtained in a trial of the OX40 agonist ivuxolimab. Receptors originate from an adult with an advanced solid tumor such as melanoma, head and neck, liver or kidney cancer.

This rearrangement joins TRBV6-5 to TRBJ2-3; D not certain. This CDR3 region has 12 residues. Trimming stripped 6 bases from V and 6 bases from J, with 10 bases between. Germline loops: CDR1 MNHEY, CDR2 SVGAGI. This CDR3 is CASSSHMDTQYF. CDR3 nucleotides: TGTGCCAGCAGCTCTCACATGGATACGCAGTATTTT.

The CDR3, as DNA: TGTGCCAGCAGACGGACAGGGAAGGGGGTAGAGACCCAGTACTTC. It yields the protein CASRRTGKGVETQYF. The rearrangement links TRBV2 to TRBJ2-5, with TRBD1 matching 8 bases. V was clipped by 6 bases and J by 4 bases; unmatched bases: 10. There are 15 residues in the CDR3. Germline-derived CDR1 and CDR2 are SNHLY and FYNNEI.